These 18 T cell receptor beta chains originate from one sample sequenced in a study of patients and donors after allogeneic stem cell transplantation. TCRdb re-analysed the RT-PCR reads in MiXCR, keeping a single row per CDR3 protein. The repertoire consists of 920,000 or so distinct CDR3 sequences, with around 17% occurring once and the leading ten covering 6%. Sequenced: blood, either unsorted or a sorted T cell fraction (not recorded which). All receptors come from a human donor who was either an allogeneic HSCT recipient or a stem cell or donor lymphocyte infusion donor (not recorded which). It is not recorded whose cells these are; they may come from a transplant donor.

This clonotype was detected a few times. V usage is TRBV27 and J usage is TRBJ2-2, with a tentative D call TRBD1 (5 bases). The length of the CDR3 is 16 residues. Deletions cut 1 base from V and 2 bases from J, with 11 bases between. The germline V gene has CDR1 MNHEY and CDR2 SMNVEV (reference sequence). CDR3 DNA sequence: TGTGCCAGCAGTTTATTTTGGGGCAAAAACACCGGGGAGCTGTTTTTT. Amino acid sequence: CASSLFWGKNTGELFF.

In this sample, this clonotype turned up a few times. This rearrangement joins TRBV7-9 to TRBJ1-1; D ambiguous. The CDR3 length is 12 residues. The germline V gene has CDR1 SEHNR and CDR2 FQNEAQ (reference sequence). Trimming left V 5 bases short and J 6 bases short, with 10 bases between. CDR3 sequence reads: CASSLSEAEAFF. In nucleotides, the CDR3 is TGTGCCAGCAGCCTTAGTGAGGCTGAAGCTTTCTTT.

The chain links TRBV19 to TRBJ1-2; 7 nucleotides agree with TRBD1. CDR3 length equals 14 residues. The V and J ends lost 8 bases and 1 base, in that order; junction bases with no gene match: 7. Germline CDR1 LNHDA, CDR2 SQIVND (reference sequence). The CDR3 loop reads CASAGTVFNYGYTF. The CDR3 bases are TGTGCCAGTGCCGGGACAGTCTTTAACTATGGCTACACCTTC.

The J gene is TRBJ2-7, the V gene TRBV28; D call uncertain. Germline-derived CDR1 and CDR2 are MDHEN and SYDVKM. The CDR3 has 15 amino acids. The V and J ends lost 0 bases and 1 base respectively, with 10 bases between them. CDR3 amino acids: CASSLWALGSYEQYF. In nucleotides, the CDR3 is TGTGCCAGCAGTTTATGGGCCTTGGGGTCCTACGAGCAGTACTTC. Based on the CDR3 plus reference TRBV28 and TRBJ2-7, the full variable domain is DVKVTQSSRYLVKRTGEKVFLECVQDMDHENMFWYRQDPGLGLRLIYFSYDVKMKEKGDIPEGYSVSREKKERFSLILESASTNQTSMYLCASSLWALGSYEQYFGPGTRLTVT.

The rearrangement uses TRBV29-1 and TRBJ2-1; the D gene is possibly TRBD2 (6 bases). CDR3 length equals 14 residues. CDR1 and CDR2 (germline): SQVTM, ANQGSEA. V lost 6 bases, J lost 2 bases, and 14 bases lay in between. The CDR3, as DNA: TGCAGCGTGGGGGGAATAAGGGCCTACAATGAGCAGTTCTTC. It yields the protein CSVGGIRAYNEQFF.

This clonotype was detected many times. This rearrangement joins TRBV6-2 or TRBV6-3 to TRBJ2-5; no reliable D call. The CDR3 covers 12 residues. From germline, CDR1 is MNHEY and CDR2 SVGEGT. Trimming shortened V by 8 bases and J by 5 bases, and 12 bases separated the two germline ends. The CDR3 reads CASGQDRETQYF. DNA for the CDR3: TGTGCCAGCGGGCAAGATCGGGAGACCCAGTACTTC.

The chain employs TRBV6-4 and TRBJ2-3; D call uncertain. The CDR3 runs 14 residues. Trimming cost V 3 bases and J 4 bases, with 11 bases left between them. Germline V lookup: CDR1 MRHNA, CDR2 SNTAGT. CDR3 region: CASSDLEFPDTQYF. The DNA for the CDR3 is TGTGCCAGCAGTGATTTGGAGTTTCCAGATACGCAGTATTTT.

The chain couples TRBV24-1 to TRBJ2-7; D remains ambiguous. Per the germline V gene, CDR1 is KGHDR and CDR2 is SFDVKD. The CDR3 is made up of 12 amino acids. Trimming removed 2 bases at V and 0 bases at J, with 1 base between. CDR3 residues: CATSDYSYEQYF. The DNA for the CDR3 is TGTGCCACCAGTGATTACTCCTACGAGCAGTACTTC.

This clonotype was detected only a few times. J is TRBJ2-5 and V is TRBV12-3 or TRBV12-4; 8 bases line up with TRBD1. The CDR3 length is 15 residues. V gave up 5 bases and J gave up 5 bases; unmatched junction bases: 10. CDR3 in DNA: TGTGCCAGCAGTACACCGGGACAGGCTTTGGAGACCCAGTACTTC. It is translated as CASSTPGQALETQYF.

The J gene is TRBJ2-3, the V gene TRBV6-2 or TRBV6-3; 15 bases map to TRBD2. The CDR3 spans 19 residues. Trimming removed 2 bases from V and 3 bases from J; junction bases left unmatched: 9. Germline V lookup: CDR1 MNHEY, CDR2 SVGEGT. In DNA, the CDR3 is TGTGCCAGCAGTTACCTTGGACTAGCGGGGGGGCCTCGGACAGATACGCAGTATTTT. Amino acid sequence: CASSYLGLAGGPRTDTQYF.

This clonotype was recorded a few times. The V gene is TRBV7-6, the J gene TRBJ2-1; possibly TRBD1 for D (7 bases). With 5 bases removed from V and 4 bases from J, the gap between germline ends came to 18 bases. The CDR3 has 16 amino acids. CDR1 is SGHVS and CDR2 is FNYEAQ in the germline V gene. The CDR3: CASSPSRGTRYNEQFF. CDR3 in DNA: TGTGCCAGCAGCCCGTCCAGGGGGACTCGGTACAATGAGCAGTTCTTC.

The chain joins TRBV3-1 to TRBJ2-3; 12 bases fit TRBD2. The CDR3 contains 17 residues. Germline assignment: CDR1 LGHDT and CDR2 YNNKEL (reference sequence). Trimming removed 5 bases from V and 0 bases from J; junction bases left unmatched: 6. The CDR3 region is CASSLRTSGESTDTQYF. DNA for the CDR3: TGTGCCAGCAGCTTAAGGACTAGCGGGGAGAGCACAGATACGCAGTATTTT.

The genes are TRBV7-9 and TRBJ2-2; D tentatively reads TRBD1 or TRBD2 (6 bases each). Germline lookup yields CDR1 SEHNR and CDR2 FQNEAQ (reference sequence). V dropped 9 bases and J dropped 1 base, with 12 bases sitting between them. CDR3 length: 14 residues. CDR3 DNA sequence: TGTGCCAGGATTGAGGGGGGGAACACCGGGGAGCTGTTTTTT. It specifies CARIEGGNTGELFF.

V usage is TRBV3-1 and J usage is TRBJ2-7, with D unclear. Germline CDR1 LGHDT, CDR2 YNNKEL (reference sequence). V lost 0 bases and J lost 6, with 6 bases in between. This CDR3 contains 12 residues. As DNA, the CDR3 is TGTGCCAGCAGCCAAGACCCCGTCGAGCAGTACTTC. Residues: CASSQDPVEQYF.

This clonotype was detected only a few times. This CDR3 is CASSLEGQGTGNTIYF. Here the CDR3 DNA reads TGCGCCAGCAGCTTGGAGGGACAGGGGACGGGAAACACCATATATTTT. The rearrangement links TRBV5-1 to TRBJ1-3, with 10 bases matching TRBD1. CDR3 length equals 16 residues. Per the germline V gene, CDR1 is SGHRS and CDR2 is YFSETQ. The trim removed 0 bases at V and 4 bases at J, leaving 4 bases unmatched.

CDR3 loop: CASSHDLYGYTF. The CDR3 bases are TGTGCCAGCAGCCACGATCTCTATGGCTACACCTTC. The chain recombines TRBV12-3 or TRBV12-4 with TRBJ1-2; D is unresolved. The CDR3 contains 12 residues. The V gene lost 6 bases and the J gene lost 4 bases, with 9 bases spanning the gap.

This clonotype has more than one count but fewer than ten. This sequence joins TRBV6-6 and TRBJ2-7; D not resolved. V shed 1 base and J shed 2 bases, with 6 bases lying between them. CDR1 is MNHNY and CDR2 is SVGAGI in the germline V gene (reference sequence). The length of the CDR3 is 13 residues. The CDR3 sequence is CASSYLGTYEQYF. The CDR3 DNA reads TGTGCCAGCAGTTACTTGGGAACCTACGAGCAGTACTTC.

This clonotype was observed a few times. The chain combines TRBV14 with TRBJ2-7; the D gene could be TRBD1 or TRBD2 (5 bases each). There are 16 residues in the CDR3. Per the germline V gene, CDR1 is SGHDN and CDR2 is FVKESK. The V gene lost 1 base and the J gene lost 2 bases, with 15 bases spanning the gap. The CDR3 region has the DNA TGTGCCAGCAGCCAAGCCCGATCAGGGAGTCCCTACGAGCAGTACTTC. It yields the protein CASSQARSGSPYEQYF.